This TCR beta chain was observed in a study of cytomegalovirus exposure and HLA in healthy donors. The V end was cut by 1 base, the J end by 7 bases, with 19 bases between. CDR1 LGHNA and CDR2 YSLEER come from the germline V gene. This CDR3 is 17 amino acids long. PCR amplification relied on 60 Vbeta primers (plus 13 Jbeta primers). Sequenced by immunoSEQ multiplex PCR; TCRdb stores in-frame clones only, minus some. The profile covers about 120,000 clones, with around 75% appearing a single time and 9% to 9.5% taken by the ten largest. Input material: PBMCs. The chain couples TRBV4-3 to TRBJ2-2, with D perhaps TRBD2 (6 bases). The sequence derives from a woman aged 45-59 years in good health and CMV-seropositive. The chain's CDR3 is CASSQGGHRDFLGELFF. The CDR3 DNA sequence: TGCGCCAGCAGCCAAGGGGGCCATAGGGACTTCCTCGGGGAGCTGTTTTTT.